These 32 T cell receptor beta chains originate from one sample sequenced in a study of T cells in localized non-small cell lung cancer. TCRdb keeps only in-frame clones here, not all; method: immunoSEQ multiplex PCR. The sample has a few thousand clones, 25% seen once. This specimen was lung tumor tissue, taken before any cancer treatment. The receptors were sampled from a woman aged 35-75 years with stage I lung adenocarcinoma.

The rearrangement uses TRBV28 and TRBJ1-2, with TRBD1 identical over 9 bases. The CDR3 spans 15 residues. Germline CDR1 MDHEN, CDR2 SYDVKM. The J segment lost 8 bases and the V segment lost 4 bases, leaving 11 bases of the junction unmatched. CDR3 loop: CASSSSPGQGSGYTF. The DNA of the CDR3 is TGTGCCAGCAGTTCCTCCCCGGGACAGGGAAGCGGCTACACCTTC.

The sample holds a few counts of this clone. The J gene is TRBJ2-2, the V gene TRBV6-8; TRBD2 is a possible D gene (7 bases). This CDR3 has 15 amino acids. Germline V gives CDR1 MNHGY, CDR2 SAAAGT. V was trimmed by 6 bases and J by 3 bases, leaving 14 bases between them. The CDR3 sequence: CASRPRGADTGELFF. CDR3 DNA sequence: TGTGCCAGCAGACCCCGGGGGGCGGACACCGGGGAGCTGTTTTTT.

This rearrangement joins TRBV28 to TRBJ2-1; a possible D gene is TRBD1 (5 bases). Germline CDR1 and CDR2: MDHEN and SYDVKM. V was pared by 5 bases and J by 0 bases, with 11 bases between. This CDR3 is built from 15 residues. The CDR3 spells CASSPQGNSYNEQFF. Here the CDR3 DNA reads TGTGCCAGCAGTCCCCAGGGAAACTCCTACAATGAGCAGTTCTTC.

The chain combines TRBV6-8 with TRBJ2-3; tentatively, D is TRBD1 (5 bases). The CDR3 has 13 amino acids. Germline CDR1 reads MNHGY; CDR2 reads SAAAGT. This chain's CDR3 is CAWGRGQQYTQYF. Here the CDR3 DNA reads TGTGCTTGGGGAAGGGGCCAACAGTATACGCAGTATTTT.

This sequence joins TRBV5-1 and TRBJ1-3, with D maybe TRBD1 (5 bases). Germline V gene lookup returns CDR1 SGHRS and CDR2 YFSETQ. There are 15 residues in the CDR3. Trimming stripped 1 base from V and 4 bases from J, with 12 bases between. The CDR3 DNA sequence: TGCGCCAGCAGCTTGCAGGGTGGATTCGGAAACACCATATATTTT. Its protein is CASSLQGGFGNTIYF.

This clone appeared a few times. J is TRBJ2-1 and V is TRBV4-1; TRBD2 matches 8 bases. With V trimmed by 1 base and J by 7 bases, 18 bases remained unmatched. This CDR3 region has 19 residues. CDR1 is MGHRA, CDR2 YSYEKL, per germline. The chain's CDR3 is CASSQGPLAAGEGRNEQFF. The CDR3 DNA is TGCGCCAGCAGCCAAGGCCCACTAGCGGCGGGAGAGGGGAGGAATGAGCAGTTCTTC.

By sample fraction, this clone is medium-sized (0.01 to 0.1%). V is TRBV6-8 and J is TRBJ2-3; possible D gene TRBD2, 5 bases. Germline CDR1 is MNHGY and CDR2 is SAAAGT. There are 16 residues in the CDR3. V lost 2 bases to trimming and J lost 6 bases, with 18 bases between them. CDR3 residues: CASSYGGFALGDTQYF. CDR3 DNA sequence: TGTGCCAGCAGTTACGGAGGTTTCGCGTTAGGGGATACGCAGTATTTT.

This clone occurred once. The chain couples TRBV14 to TRBJ2-5, with D possibly matching TRBD2 (5 bases). The V end lost 3 bases, the J end lost 7 bases, and 15 bases lay between the germline ends. Germline V CDR1 and CDR2: SGHDN, FVKESK. The CDR3 contains 14 residues. This chain's CDR3 is CASSHRTADRTQYF. The DNA for the CDR3 is TGTGCCAGCAGCCATCGGACTGCGGATAGGACCCAGTACTTC.

This clone has only a few counts. The V call is TRBV28, the J call TRBJ1-5; maybe TRBD1 (6 bases). CDR1 and CDR2 (germline): MDHEN, SYDVKM. The CDR3 is 15 amino acids. Trimming took 2 bases from V and 4 from J, leaving 12 bases between them. The CDR3 DNA sequence: TGTGCCAGCAGTTTAGGGGACAATTGGAATCAGCCCCAGCATTTT. Its protein product is CASSLGDNWNQPQHF.

A few counts support this clone. The chain recombines TRBV10-2 with TRBJ2-3; the D gene is possibly TRBD2 (6 bases). This CDR3 has 15 residues. Trimming took 6 bases from V and 4 from J, leaving 17 bases between them. Germline V gene lookup returns CDR1 WSHSY and CDR2 SAAADI. The CDR3 coding sequence is TGCGCCAGCAGGAGCCAATACCCGGGGGCAGATACGCAGTATTTT. Protein: CASRSQYPGADTQYF.

This clone is labeled as medium-sized. Compared with germline, one end of the junction differs, possibly owing to a read error. This chain uses TRBV6-1 with TRBJ2-1; D unclear. CDR3 length equals 14 residues. Germline-derived CDR1 and CDR2 are MNHNS and SASEGT. CDR3 in amino acids: CAISEESSYNEQFF. CDR3 DNA: TGTGCCATCAGTGAAGAGAGCTCCTACAATGAGCAGTTCTTC.

Only a few counts were recorded for this clone. This chain links TRBV28 with TRBJ2-7, with TRBD2 matching over 9 bases. The CDR3 loop spans 16 amino acids. Trimming removed 3 bases from V and 3 bases from J; junction bases left unmatched: 9. From germline, CDR1 is MDHEN and CDR2 SYDVKM. The DNA of the CDR3 is TGTGCCAGCAGTTTTACGCTAGCGGGACTCAACTACGAGCAGTACTTC. This sequence encodes CASSFTLAGLNYEQYF. The complete variable domain, with remaining parts taken from reference TRBV28 and TRBJ2-7, reads DVKVTQSSRYLVKRTGEKVFLECVQDMDHENMFWYRQDPGLGLRLIYFSYDVKMKEKGDIPEGYSVSREKKERFSLILESASTNQTSMYLCASSFTLAGLNYEQYFGPGTRLTVT.

This clone has more than one count but fewer than ten. The V and J genes are TRBV9 and TRBJ2-7; D gene unclear. From germline, CDR1 is SGDLS and CDR2 YYNGEE. Trimming removed 4 bases at V and 0 bases at J, with 14 bases between. The CDR3 covers 15 residues. The CDR3 spells CASSLRHGSSYEQYF. The CDR3 bases are TGTGCCAGCAGCTTAAGGCACGGAAGCTCCTACGAGCAGTACTTC.

The J gene is TRBJ1-3, the V gene TRBV14; the D gene is possibly TRBD1 (6 bases). V lost 0 bases, J lost 4 bases, and 10 bases lay in between. Germline V gene sequence: CDR1 SGHDN, CDR2 FVKESK. This CDR3 is 15 amino acids long. The CDR3 loop reads CASSQDHRAGNTIYF. For the CDR3, the DNA is TGTGCCAGCAGCCAAGACCACAGGGCCGGAAACACCATATATTTT. Drawing the rest from reference TRBV14 and TRBJ1-3, the complete variable domain is EAGVTQFPSHSVIEKGQTVTLRCDPISGHDNLYWYRRVMGKEIKFLLHFVKESKQDESGMPNNRFLAERTGGTYSTLKVQPAELEDSGVYFCASSQDHRAGNTIYFGEGSWLTVV.

This CDR3 is CASSPGIGETQYF. In nucleotides, the CDR3 is TGTGCCAGCTCACCAGGAATTGGAGAGACCCAGTACTTC. The chain joins TRBV18 to TRBJ2-5, with D uncertain. V was cut by 2 bases and J by 4 bases, with 8 bases left in between. CDR1 is KGHSH and CDR2 is LQKENI in the germline V gene. The CDR3 is made up of 13 amino acids.

The V call is TRBV5-1, the J call TRBJ2-7, with a tentative D call TRBD2 (5 bases). Germline V gives CDR1 SGHRS, CDR2 YFSETQ. The V and J ends lost 0 bases and 2 bases respectively, with 12 bases between them. This CDR3 is 15 amino acids long. The CDR3 region is CASSLETGGTYEQYF. For the CDR3, the DNA is TGCGCCAGCAGCTTGGAGACCGGAGGTACCTACGAGCAGTACTTC.

Here the CDR3 reads CASLLPGVGGYTF. In nucleotides, the CDR3 is TGTGCCAGCCTCCTCCCGGGGGTTGGCGGCTACACCTTC. The chain recombines TRBV28 with TRBJ1-2, with a weak D call TRBD1 (5 bases). Germline V gives CDR1 MDHEN, CDR2 SYDVKM. V lost 8 bases and J lost 8, with 18 bases in between. CDR3 length: 13 amino acids.

V gene TRBV19 combines with J gene TRBJ2-1, with 12 bases that match TRBD2. The germline CDR1 and CDR2 sequences are LNHDA and SQIVND (reference sequence). This CDR3 spans 19 amino acids. Trimming took 3 bases from V and 2 from J; bases not matched to a gene: 11. CDR3 in amino acids: CASSIRGLAGTWAYNEQFF. DNA of the CDR3: TGTGCCAGTAGTATTCGAGGACTAGCGGGAACGTGGGCCTACAATGAGCAGTTCTTC. Using reference TRBV19 and TRBJ2-1 for the parts outside the CDR3, the full variable domain is DGGITQSPKYLFRKEGQNVTLSCEQNLNHDAMYWYRQDPGQGLRLIYYSQIVNDFQKGDIAEGYSVSREKKESFPLTVTSAQKNPTAFYLCASSIRGLAGTWAYNEQFFGPGTRLTVL.

This clone is labeled large (0.1 to 1%). This chain joins TRBV4-1 and TRBJ1-1, with 7 nucleotides matching TRBD1. There are 16 residues in the CDR3. The germline gives CDR1 MGHRA, CDR2 YSYEKL. Germline trimming cut 0 bases from V and 1 base from J; bases unmatched to any gene: 5. CDR3 DNA: TGCGCCAGCAGCCAAGAAAAGACAGGGAGGAACACTGAAGCTTTCTTT. It encodes CASSQEKTGRNTEAFF.

A word on this clone: Sequence at one end of the junction differs from germline and may be a read error. The chain joins TRBV19 to TRBJ1-4, with D possibly TRBD1 on 6 matching bases. This CDR3 spans 14 amino acids. Germline CDR1 and CDR2: LNHDA and SQIVND (reference sequence). The CDR3 bases are TGTGCCAGTGGGGTATGGGGGCCTAACGAAAAACTGTTTTTT. Translated, it gives CASGVWGPNEKLFF.

This clone was seen more than once but under ten times. The V call is TRBV6-8, the J call TRBJ1-3; D is undetermined. V gave up 0 bases and J gave up 0 bases, with 9 bases separating them. The CDR3 totals 16 residues. Per germline, CDR1 MNHGY and CDR2 SAAAGT. In DNA, the CDR3 is TGTGCCAGCAGTTACTCGAAGGTCGTCTCTGGAAACACCATATATTTT. Protein sequence: CASSYSKVVSGNTIYF.

This clone was seen a handful of times. The genes are TRBV6-8 and TRBJ1-1, with D possibly being TRBD1 (5 bases). Germline CDR1 MNHGY, CDR2 SAAAGT. The CDR3 is 12 residues long. Trimming pared 5 bases from V and 5 bases from J, leaving 9 bases between. The CDR3 DNA reads TGTGCCAGCAGTAAAGGGGAGACTGAAGCTTTCTTT. Encoded protein: CASSKGETEAFF.

This clone appeared a few times. The chain links TRBV11-3 to TRBJ1-1; 10 positions match TRBD1. The CDR3 runs to 15 residues. Unmatched junction bases numbered 5, after V lost 4 bases and J lost 3 bases. CDR1 is SGHNT, CDR2 YENEEA, per germline. The CDR3 nucleotides read TGTGCCAGCAGCTCCGGGACAGGGGTTCACACTGAAGCTTTCTTT. It specifies CASSSGTGVHTEAFF.

This clone turned up a few times. The rearrangement joins TRBV7-8 to TRBJ1-5; D remains ambiguous. The CDR3 consists of 13 residues. The V gene's germline CDR1 is SGHVS and CDR2 FQNEAQ. Trimming left V 4 bases short and J 7 bases short, with 11 bases between. For the CDR3, the DNA is TGTGCCAGCAGCTCAACTAGGGAACAGCCCCAGCATTTT. It yields the protein CASSSTREQPQHF.

This clone is categorized as large. The gene calls are TRBV18 and TRBJ1-1; D unclear. Trimming took off 1 base at V and 6 bases at J, with 9 bases between the two ends. This CDR3 has 13 residues. Germline V gene sequence: CDR1 KGHSH, CDR2 LQKENI. The CDR3 is CASSPRELSEAFF. CDR3 DNA: TGTGCCAGCTCACCACGGGAACTATCTGAAGCTTTCTTT.

This clone came up a few times. The chain carries TRBV30 and TRBJ1-4; D perhaps matches TRBD1 (5 bases). The CDR3 covers 14 residues. CDR1 and CDR2 from the germline V gene are GTSNPN and SVGIG (reference sequence). Trimming pared 3 bases from V and 6 bases from J, leaving 14 bases between. This chain's CDR3 is CAWSYGGVDEKLFF. The CDR3 DNA is TGTGCCTGGAGCTATGGAGGGGTCGATGAAAAACTGTTTTTT.

In its sample, this clone was seen a few times. Sequence at one end of the junction differs from germline and may be a read error. The chain has TRBV6-8 and TRBJ2-5; TRBD2 matches 7 bases. CDR1 is MNHGY, CDR2 SAAAGT, per germline. CDR3 size: 16 residues. CDR3 bases: TGTGCCAGCAGTGACTCGCAGGGAGGGCGACATGAGACCCAGTACTTC. It translates to CASSDSQGGRHETQYF.

V gene TRBV11-3 combines with J gene TRBJ2-7, with a weak D call TRBD1 (6 bases). Deletions cut 3 bases from V and 4 bases from J, with 13 bases between. This CDR3 spans 14 amino acids. Germline V lookup: CDR1 SGHNT, CDR2 YENEEA. In nucleotides, the CDR3 is TGTGCCAGCAGCTTGGGCGGACAGTCATACGAGCAGTACTTC. Its translation: CASSLGGQSYEQYF.

This clone is categorized as medium-sized. The chain is built from TRBV11-3 and TRBJ1-2; tentative D call: TRBD1 (5 bases). V lost 4 bases and J 0 bases, leaving 18 bases between the germline ends. Germline assignment: CDR1 SGHNT and CDR2 YENEEA. This CDR3 has 17 amino acids. CDR3 in DNA: TGTGCCAGCAGCTCCTCGTCCCGGACATACTCTAACTATGGCTACACCTTC. As protein: CASSSSSRTYSNYGYTF.

V and J are TRBV19 and TRBJ2-2; TRBD2 agrees at 10 bases. The germline V gene encodes CDR1 LNHDA and CDR2 SQIVND (reference sequence). V shed 3 bases, J shed 4 bases, and the junction held 8 bases outside the gene matches. The CDR3 is made up of 17 amino acids. CDR3 region: CASSIPGLAVITGELFF. CDR3 DNA: TGTGCCAGTAGTATCCCTGGACTAGCGGTGATCACCGGGGAGCTGTTTTTT. Full variable domain (remainder filled in from reference TRBV19 and TRBJ2-2): DGGITQSPKYLFRKEGQNVTLSCEQNLNHDAMYWYRQDPGQGLRLIYYSQIVNDFQKGDIAEGYSVSREKKESFPLTVTSAQKNPTAFYLCASSIPGLAVITGELFFGEGSRLTVL.

This clone was counted a few times. The V and J genes are TRBV11-3 and TRBJ1-1, with 9 positions matching TRBD1. Per the germline V gene, CDR1 is SGHNT and CDR2 is YENEEA. With V trimmed by 5 bases and J by 3 bases, 7 bases remained unmatched. The CDR3 has 15 residues. This CDR3 is CASSPRTGADTEAFF. The CDR3 DNA reads as TGTGCCAGCAGCCCGCGGACAGGGGCTGACACTGAAGCTTTCTTT.

CDR3 DNA: TGCGCCAGCAGCCCCCAACCCCAGGGGGCTTTATACAATGAGCAGTTCTTC. It codes for CASSPQPQGALYNEQFF. The rearrangement joins TRBV4-1 to TRBJ2-1; 8 nucleotides align to TRBD1. This CDR3 has 17 amino acids. Germline V gene lookup returns CDR1 MGHRA and CDR2 YSYEKL. V lost 4 bases, J lost 4 bases, and 12 bases stayed unmatched.